This entry is about one TCR beta chain. The V and J ends lost 7 bases and 1 base, in that order; junction bases with no gene match: 10. The CDR3 contains 16 residues. This specimen belongs to a study of glioma-infiltrating T cells. Amplification of TCR alpha and beta CDR3 regions from RNA used iRepertoire nested multiplex PCR. TCRdb redid the calling of the multiplex PCR reads with MiXCR, one entry per CDR3 protein. The sample gives some 40,000 distinct CDR3 sequences, 20% to 25% of which show up once; roughly 6% is in the top ten. Material: glioma tissue, nonneoplastic brain tissue, or PBMCs (not recorded which). The origin of this receptor is a human donor with low-grade glioma or glioblastoma, undergoing nonglioma brain surgery, or in good health (not recorded which). The rearrangement joins TRBV12-3 or TRBV12-4 to TRBJ2-1; 7 bases align to TRBD1. The CDR3 loop reads CASTREDRRSYNEQFF. As DNA, the CDR3 is TGTGCCAGCACCCGAGAGGACAGGCGATCCTACAATGAGCAGTTCTTC.